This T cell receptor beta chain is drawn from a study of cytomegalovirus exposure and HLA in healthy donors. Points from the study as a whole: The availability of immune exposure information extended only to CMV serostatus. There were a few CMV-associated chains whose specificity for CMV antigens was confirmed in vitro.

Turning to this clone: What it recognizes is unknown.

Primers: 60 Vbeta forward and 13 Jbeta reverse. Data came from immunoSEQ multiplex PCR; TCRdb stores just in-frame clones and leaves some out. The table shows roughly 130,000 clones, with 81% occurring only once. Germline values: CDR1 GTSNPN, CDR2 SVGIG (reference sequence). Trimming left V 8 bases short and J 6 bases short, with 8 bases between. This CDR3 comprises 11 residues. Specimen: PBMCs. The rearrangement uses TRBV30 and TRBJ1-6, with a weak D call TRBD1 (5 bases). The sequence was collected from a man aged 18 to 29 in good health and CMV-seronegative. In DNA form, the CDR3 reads TGTGCCCAGGGTAGTAATTCACCCCTCCACTTT. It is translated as CAQGSNSPLHF.